These 21 T cell receptor beta chains were sequenced from one sample in a study of T cell responses to AZD1222 COVID-19 vaccine. The method was immunoSEQ multiplex PCR; TCRdb's version includes in-frame clones alone and lacks a portion of them. The table lists some 84,000 clones, approximately 85% of them singletons, with 9.5% to 13% in the top ten. This specimen was peripheral blood, taken 28 days after the second AZD1222 dose. The receptor set was obtained from an adult who received the AZD1222 COVID-19 vaccine.

The chain recombines TRBV7-2 with TRBJ1-2; 8 nucleotides line up with TRBD1. Per the germline V gene, CDR1 is SGHTA and CDR2 is FQGNSA. This CDR3 contains 14 residues. V dropped 3 bases and J dropped 5; count of bases not matched to a gene: 5. The CDR3 here is CASSFDRQGYGYTF. CDR3 coding DNA: TGTGCCAGCAGCTTCGATAGACAGGGGTATGGCTACACCTTC. The entire variable domain, with the rest obtained from reference TRBV7-2 and TRBJ1-2, is as follows: GAGVSQSPSNKVTEKGKDVELRCDPISGHTALYWYRQSLGQGLEFLIYFQGNSAPDKSGLPSDRFSAERTGGSVSTLTIQRTQQEDSAVYLCASSFDRQGYGYTFGSGTRLTVV.

This clone was detected once. CDR3 bases: TGTGCCAGCAGCTTGAGGGGGACACTTCCTGGCGAGCAGTACTTC. It specifies CASSLRGTLPGEQYF. J is TRBJ2-7 and V is TRBV5-6; the D gene is possibly TRBD1 (6 bases). CDR3 length: 15 amino acids. Germline lookup yields CDR1 SGHDT and CDR2 YYEEEE. Deletions cut 1 base from V and 6 bases from J, with 17 bases between.

The sample holds a few counts of this clone. The rearrangement uses TRBV24-1 and TRBJ2-1; 9 bases fit TRBD2. Germline V gives CDR1 KGHDR, CDR2 SFDVKD. Trimming at V came to 4 bases and at J to 6 bases, leaving 6 bases not matched to a gene. The CDR3 extends over 15 amino acids. In DNA, the CDR3 is TGTGCCACCAGTGAGACGACTAGCGGAGCCAATGAGCAGTTCTTC. Translation gives CATSETTSGANEQFF.

This chain joins TRBV5-1 and TRBJ1-2; a weak D match, TRBD1 (6 bases). Germline values: CDR1 SGHRS, CDR2 YFSETQ. The CDR3 consists of 16 residues. V was pared by 6 bases and J by 6 bases, with 24 bases between. CDR3 in amino acids: CASMGTNRVGMHGYTF. In DNA form, the CDR3 reads TGCGCCAGCATGGGGACAAACAGGGTAGGGATGCATGGCTACACCTTC. The full variable domain, rest sourced from reference TRBV5-1 and TRBJ1-2, is KAGVTQTPRYLIKTRGQQVTLSCSPISGHRSVSWYQQTPGQGLQFLFEYFSETQRNKGNFPGRFSGRQFSNSRSEMNVSTLELGDSALYLCASMGTNRVGMHGYTFGSGTRLTVV.

The J gene is TRBJ1-5, the V gene TRBV7-8; no clear D. The CDR3 loop spans 14 amino acids. CDR1 and CDR2 from the germline V gene are SGHVS and FQNEAQ. V was clipped by 5 bases and J by 4 bases, with 12 bases between them. In DNA, the CDR3 is TGTGCCAGCAGCCTAGGGCCTTCTAATCAGCCCCAGCATTTT. Its protein product is CASSLGPSNQPQHF.

This clone was seen once. The J gene is TRBJ2-7, the V gene TRBV27; D gene uncertain. The CDR3 spans 12 residues. Germline V gene sequence: CDR1 MNHEY, CDR2 SMNVEV (reference sequence). Trimming stripped 2 bases from V and 6 bases from J, with 8 bases between. In DNA, the CDR3 is TGTGCCAGCAGTTTAGCGAACGGCGAGCAGTACTTC. It yields the protein CASSLANGEQYF.

The chain employs TRBV5-1 and TRBJ2-7; D perhaps matches TRBD1 (5 bases). CDR3 length: 13 residues. The V end was cut by 7 bases, the J end by 1 base, with 12 bases between. In germline, CDR1 is SGHRS, CDR2 YFSETQ. CDR3 nucleotides: TGCGCCAGCCGAACAGGAGCATCCTACGAGCAGTACTTC. This translates into CASRTGASYEQYF. Variable domain in full (rest from reference TRBV5-1 and TRBJ2-7): KAGVTQTPRYLIKTRGQQVTLSCSPISGHRSVSWYQQTPGQGLQFLFEYFSETQRNKGNFPGRFSGRQFSNSRSEMNVSTLELGDSALYLCASRTGASYEQYFGPGTRLTVT.

V is TRBV18 and J is TRBJ1-4; a weak D match, TRBD1 (6 bases). V was shortened by 0 bases and J by 7 bases, with 15 bases between the two germline ends. Germline CDR1 and CDR2: KGHSH and LQKENI. The CDR3 has 16 amino acids. The CDR3 sequence: CASSPPAQGLSEKLFF. CDR3 coding DNA: TGTGCCAGCTCACCACCGGCCCAGGGGTTGAGTGAAAAACTGTTTTTT.

The J gene is TRBJ1-2, the V gene TRBV6-5, with 7 bases aligning to TRBD1. V trimming: 5 bases; J trimming: 8 bases; junction bases outside the gene matches: 5. CDR3 length: 12 amino acids. CDR1 is MNHEY and CDR2 is SVGAGI in the germline V gene. The CDR3 here is CASSLTGDGYTF. CDR3 nucleotide sequence: TGTGCCAGCAGTCTAACAGGGGACGGCTACACCTTC.

The V gene is TRBV2, the J gene TRBJ2-7, with a possible D match to TRBD2 (5 bases). CDR1 SNHLY and CDR2 FYNNEI come from the germline V gene. Between the trimmed V and J ends, which lost 1 base and 5 bases, there was a span of 12 bases. The CDR3 has 14 amino acids. This CDR3 reads CASSEGGSKDEQYF. The CDR3 coding sequence is TGTGCCAGCAGTGAAGGCGGGTCCAAGGACGAGCAGTACTTC. The full variable domain, with the rest looked up from reference TRBV2 and TRBJ2-7, is EPEVTQTPSHQVTQMGQEVILRCVPISNHLYFYWYRQILGQKVEFLVSFYNNEISEKSEIFDDQFSVERPDGSNFTLKIRSTKLEDSAMYFCASSEGGSKDEQYFGPGTRLTVT.

The rearrangement joins TRBV27 to TRBJ1-3, with D possibly being TRBD1 (5 bases). This CDR3 is 15 amino acids long. Germline lookup yields CDR1 MNHEY and CDR2 SMNVEV (reference sequence). V lost 7 bases and J 0 bases, leaving 13 bases between the germline ends. CDR3 loop: CASTNGGGSGNTIYF. The CDR3 bases are TGTGCCAGCACAAACGGGGGAGGCTCTGGAAACACCATATATTTT.

The chain carries TRBV7-3 and TRBJ1-6, with D possibly TRBD1 on 6 matching bases. Germline V gives CDR1 SGHTA, CDR2 FQGTGA. CDR3 length: 16 amino acids. Trimming pared 3 bases from V and 9 bases from J, leaving 18 bases between. In nucleotides, the CDR3 is TGTGCCAGCAGCTTCCTTCCGACAGGCCAGGGTTCACCCCTCCACTTT. This encodes CASSFLPTGQGSPLHF.

V usage is TRBV5-1 and J usage is TRBJ2-7; tentatively, D is TRBD1 (5 bases). V gave up 4 bases and J gave up 0 bases, with 14 bases separating them. The CDR3 has 15 residues. Germline assignment: CDR1 SGHRS and CDR2 YFSETQ. The CDR3 DNA sequence: TGCGCCAGCAGCCTAACAGGAATGTCCTCCTACGAGCAGTACTTC. Protein sequence: CASSLTGMSSYEQYF.

This clone was detected a few times. The chain combines TRBV6-5 with TRBJ1-2; D remains ambiguous. The CDR3 runs to 16 residues. The germline CDR1 and CDR2 sequences are MNHEY and SVGAGI. The V and J ends lost 0 bases and 4 bases respectively, with 15 bases between them. The CDR3 region is CASSYSPSSSGYGYTF. CDR3 nucleotide sequence: TGTGCCAGCAGTTACTCTCCGTCGTCCTCGGGCTATGGCTACACCTTC.

The chain employs TRBV5-1 and TRBJ1-2, with D hard to call. Per the germline V gene, CDR1 is SGHRS and CDR2 is YFSETQ. V was pared by 0 bases and J by 1 base, with 13 bases between. This CDR3 comprises 16 residues. CDR3 region: CASSLVRGMGNYGYTF. DNA for the CDR3: TGCGCCAGCAGCTTGGTTCGGGGAATGGGTAACTATGGCTACACCTTC.

This chain links TRBV10-3 with TRBJ2-7, with 7 bases aligning to TRBD2. V dropped 7 bases and J dropped 3; count of bases not matched to a gene: 6. Germline lookup yields CDR1 ENHRY and CDR2 SYGVKD. The CDR3 loop spans 13 amino acids. CDR3 in DNA: TGTGCCATCAAACGGGAGGAAGTCTACGAGCAGTACTTC. Its translation is CAIKREEVYEQYF.

This clone was counted only a few times. The chain combines TRBV5-4 with TRBJ2-3, with TRBD1 as a possible D gene (6 bases). CDR1 and CDR2 from the germline V gene are SGHNT and YYREEE (reference sequence). CDR3 length: 15 amino acids. The ends were cut back, 3 bases at V and 5 bases at J, with 16 bases in the middle. CDR3 nucleotide sequence: TGTGCCAGCAGCTCCCCTCAGGGGCGGAGAGATACGCAGTATTTT. Translated, it gives CASSSPQGRRDTQYF. The full variable domain, completed using reference TRBV5-4 and TRBJ2-3, is ETGVTQSPTHLIKTRGQQVTLRCSSQSGHNTVSWYQQALGQGPQFIFQYYREEENGRGNFPPRFSGLQFPNYSSELNVNALELDDSALYLCASSSPQGRRDTQYFGPGTRLTVL.

This chain connects TRBV7-8 to TRBJ2-5; D not certain. The CDR3 totals 15 residues. Germline V CDR1 and CDR2: SGHVS, FQNEAQ. Trimming left V 1 base short and J 4 bases short, with 13 bases between. CDR3 protein: CASSLGRVGGETQYF. The CDR3 DNA is TGTGCCAGCAGCTTAGGACGCGTCGGTGGAGAGACCCAGTACTTC.

The chain is built from TRBV7-2 and TRBJ2-3, with 10 bases that match TRBD2. V trimming: 4 bases; J trimming: 3 bases; junction bases outside the gene matches: 4. This CDR3 has 15 amino acids. The germline CDR1 and CDR2 sequences are SGHTA and FQGNSA. CDR3 residues: CASSSSSGSTDTQYF. CDR3 DNA sequence: TGTGCCAGCAGCTCCTCTAGCGGGAGTACAGATACGCAGTATTTT. The full variable domain, its missing parts supplied by reference TRBV7-2 and TRBJ2-3, is GAGVSQSPSNKVTEKGKDVELRCDPISGHTALYWYRQSLGQGLEFLIYFQGNSAPDKSGLPSDRFSAERTGGSVSTLTIQRTQQEDSAVYLCASSSSSGSTDTQYFGPGTRLTVL.

This clone was counted a single time. The gene calls are TRBV19 and TRBJ1-1, with D unresolved. V dropped 7 bases and J dropped 1 base, with 4 bases sitting between them. In germline, CDR1 is LNHDA, CDR2 SQIVND (reference sequence). The CDR3 sequence is 11 residues long. The CDR3 DNA is TGTGCCAGTACGTGGAACACTGAAGCTTTCTTT. Translated: CASTWNTEAFF. The full variable domain, with the rest looked up from reference TRBV19 and TRBJ1-1, is DGGITQSPKYLFRKEGQNVTLSCEQNLNHDAMYWYRQDPGQGLRLIYYSQIVNDFQKGDIAEGYSVSREKKESFPLTVTSAQKNPTAFYLCASTWNTEAFFGQGTRLTVV.

This clone was seen only once. V gene TRBV20-1 combines with J gene TRBJ1-2, with no clear D. V lost 1 base and J lost 3, with 3 bases in between. The CDR3 sequence is 11 residues long. Looked up from germline, CDR1 is DFQATT and CDR2 is SNEGSKA (reference sequence). CDR3 sequence: CSARVDYGYTF. In DNA form, the CDR3 reads TGCAGTGCTAGAGTAGACTATGGCTACACCTTC.